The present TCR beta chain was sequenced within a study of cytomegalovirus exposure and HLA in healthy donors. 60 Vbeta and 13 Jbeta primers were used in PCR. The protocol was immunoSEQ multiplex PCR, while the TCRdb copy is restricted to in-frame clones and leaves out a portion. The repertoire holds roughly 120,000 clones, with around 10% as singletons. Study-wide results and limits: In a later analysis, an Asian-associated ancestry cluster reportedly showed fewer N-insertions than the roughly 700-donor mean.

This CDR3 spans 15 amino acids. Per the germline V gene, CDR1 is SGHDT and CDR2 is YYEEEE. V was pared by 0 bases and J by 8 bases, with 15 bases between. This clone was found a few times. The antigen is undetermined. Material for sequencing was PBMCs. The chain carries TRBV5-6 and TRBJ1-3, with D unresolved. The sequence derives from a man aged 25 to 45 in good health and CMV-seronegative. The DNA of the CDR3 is TGTGCCAGCAGCTTGGTGTGGAGGGAGCCAGACACCATATATTTT. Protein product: CASSLVWREPDTIYF.